This T cell receptor (beta chain) was identified during a study of blood T cells in healthy people across ages. General study points: Significant beta diversity loss was already apparent by age approximately 36, declining roughly linearly. Among long-lived donors, naive CD4+ cells were more numerous and diversity higher than in aged donors. PBMC samples, being unsorted, prevented any conclusive comparison of naive and antigen-experienced cells.

The germline V and J ends were trimmed by 4 bases and 6 bases, with 17 bases remaining between them. From germline, CDR1 is SGHKS and CDR2 YYEKEE (reference sequence). CDR3 size: 14 residues. To note about this clonotype: The antigen remains unidentified.

Together with a sample-barcoded 5' primer, a J-beta primer mix was included in a second PCR lasting roughly 6 to 12 cycles. MiXCR, applied by TCRdb to the 5' RACE reads, yields one record per CDR3 protein. This sample has some 700,000 distinct CDR3 sequences, with around 46% found just once. The V gene is TRBV5-5, the J gene TRBJ2-7; D unclear. This TCR was sampled from a woman aged 60 to 75 in good health. The specimen was blood. CDR3 DNA sequence: TGTGCCAGCAGCCCCACCTCTGCCGGAAGCGAGCAGTACTTC. Protein sequence: CASSPTSAGSEQYF.